The 9 T cell receptor beta chains in this list originate from one sample, sequenced in a study of control samples from healthy donors and cancer patients. Generated by immunoSEQ multiplex PCR, the TCRdb table keeps only in-frame clones and is missing some. The data contain about 150,000 clones, roughly 92% of them singletons. Sequencing was carried out using blood. Receptor source: a man in his forties or fifties in good health.

In its sample, this clone was seen once. The chain employs TRBV5-1 and TRBJ2-3; D not resolved. Per germline, CDR1 SGHRS and CDR2 YFSETQ. The CDR3 contains 14 residues. V lost 0 bases to trimming and J lost 2 bases, with 7 bases between them. The CDR3 nucleotides are TGCGCCAGCAGCTTGGGAGGCTTCACAGATACGCAGTATTTT. Amino acid sequence: CASSLGGFTDTQYF.

The rearrangement links TRBV11-2 to TRBJ2-7; tentative D call: TRBD2 (7 bases). Germline CDR1 reads SGHAT; CDR2 reads FQNNGV. The CDR3 contains 14 residues. Trimming shortened V by 5 bases and J by 6 bases, and 17 bases separated the two germline ends. In nucleotides, the CDR3 is TGTGCCAGCAGCAGGGGGGGATCCCCGGGCGAGCAGTACTTC. Translating gives CASSRGGSPGEQYF. The complete variable domain, with remaining parts taken from reference TRBV11-2 and TRBJ2-7, reads EAGVAQSPRYKIIEKRQSVAFWCNPISGHATLYWYQQILGQGPKLLIQFQNNGVVDDSQLPKDRFSAERLKGVDSTLKIQPAKLEDSAVYLCASSRGGSPGEQYFGPGTRLTVT.

This clone was found a few times. This rearrangement joins TRBV4-1 to TRBJ1-5; 7 positions agree with TRBD1. This CDR3 is 14 amino acids long. Germline-derived CDR1 and CDR2 are MGHRA and YSYEKL. With V trimmed by 0 bases and J by 7 bases, 3 bases remained unmatched. CDR3 coding DNA: TGCGCCAGCAGCCAAGACAGGGGGAGACAGCCCCAGCATTTT. Its protein product is CASSQDRGRQPQHF.

The V gene is TRBV6-5, the J gene TRBJ2-7; D remains ambiguous. Trimming cost V 10 bases and J 3 bases, with 10 bases left between them. The CDR3 extends over 11 amino acids. Germline values: CDR1 MNHEY, CDR2 SVGAGI. The CDR3 loop is CATRAIYEQYF. The CDR3 DNA is TGTGCCACCCGGGCTATCTACGAGCAGTACTTC.

CDR3 coding DNA: TGTGCCAGCAGAATCGACCGGGGGGTGCGTAGCACAGATACGCAGTATTTT. This sequence encodes CASRIDRGVRSTDTQYF. J is TRBJ2-3 and V is TRBV2, with 7 bases fitting TRBD2. CDR3 length equals 17 residues. Germline V gene sequence: CDR1 SNHLY, CDR2 FYNNEI. With 6 bases clipped from V and 0 bases from J, the junction kept 12 bases outside the gene matches.

This sequence joins TRBV5-1 and TRBJ2-7, with 15 nucleotides matching TRBD2. The CDR3 is 20 residues long. J gave up 0 bases and V 4 bases, and 14 bases lay outside the gene matches. Germline V gene lookup returns CDR1 SGHRS and CDR2 YFSETQ. Here the CDR3 DNA reads TGCGCCAGCAGCCGTACCCCGGGACTAGCGGGAGGACCGAGCTCCTACGAGCAGTACTTC. This sequence encodes CASSRTPGLAGGPSSYEQYF.

The J gene is TRBJ2-7, the V gene TRBV29-1; D not certain. The CDR3 consists of 12 residues. CDR1 is SQVTM and CDR2 is ANQGSEA in the germline V gene. Trimming shortened V by 4 bases and J by 2 bases, and 9 bases separated the two germline ends. This chain's CDR3 is CSVVQAPYEQYF. CDR3 DNA sequence: TGCAGCGTTGTTCAGGCTCCCTACGAGCAGTACTTC.

The V gene is TRBV4-2, the J gene TRBJ1-6; TRBD1 agrees at 7 bases. The CDR3 spans 14 residues. Per germline, CDR1 LGHNA and CDR2 YNFKEQ. J gave up 6 bases and V 4 bases, and 3 bases lay outside the gene matches. In DNA form, the CDR3 reads TGTGCCAGCAGCCTGGGACAGATTAATTCACCCCTCCACTTT. Translating it yields CASSLGQINSPLHF.

This chain uses TRBV7-8 with TRBJ2-3, with TRBD2 matching over 9 bases. The V gene's germline CDR1 is SGHVS and CDR2 FQNEAQ. The V segment lost 5 bases and the J segment 6 bases; nucleotides outside the gene matches: 9. The CDR3 length is 15 residues. The CDR3 spells CASSRRLADRDTQYF. In DNA, the CDR3 is TGTGCCAGCAGCCGTCGACTAGCGGACCGGGATACGCAGTATTTT.